This entry features one T cell receptor beta chain sequence. This clonotype was seen at least ten times. It lacks a known antigen. No per-base quality is available; no much larger clone lies one base away. The germline V gene provides CDR1 LGHNA and CDR2 YSLEER. V is cut by 1 base and J by 2 bases, and the space between the germline ends is 11 bases. Including the terminal cysteine and phenylalanine, the CDR3 comprises 15 residues. This entry keeps only the CDR3 DNA: 45 bases, framed from base 1. Sequencing took place on an Illumina HiSeq 1500. TCRdb handled the public reads itself, with Q25 trimming in fastp and clone calling in MiXCR, and kept productive beta chains. Identical CDR3 proteins give one entry, which carries the most common genes and DNA. For this sample the table gives some 480,000 distinct CDR3 sequences, of which more than 30% were detected only once. Roughly 16% of the sample comes from the top ten.

This sample was taken from a study of T cell repertoires in cytomegalovirus infection (dated by TCRdb to the late 2010s). Describing the broader study: Peptide stimulations targeted recently identified HLA-C-restricted CMV epitopes, whose presentation resists viral immunomodulation, together with well-studied HLA-B-restricted epitopes. Donor HLA type was relevant to the analysis, because carriage of CMV infection together with the matching HLA type was indicated by public TCR beta signatures.

Results and caveats for the whole study, not just this receptor: In both this cohort and an independent cohort of a few hundred donors, the cumulative frequency of public TCR beta family members distinguished carriers of CMV infection plus the relevant HLA type. The ex vivo response was dominated by HLA-C-restricted CMV-specific TCR beta clonotypes, which also provided the single most frequent clonotype in two of eight donors.

The treatment or condition tag for this specimen amounts to: in vitro stimulation with specific CMV peptide epitopes to enrich CMV-specific T cells. The chain uses TRBV4-3 and TRBJ1-2, with no reliable assignment of the D segment. The sequences come from cultured PBMCs, collected from culture after CMV antigen stimulation. The clonotype was recovered from a human donor in good health (CMV status not recorded). Some clones in this sample may be carry-over from other donors' samples. The DNA reads as follows: TGCGCCAGCAGCCAAGTACCGGGGTCCAACTATGGCTACACCTTC. This codes for CASSQVPGSNYGYTF.